What follows are 10 T cell receptor beta chains derived from one specimen sequenced in a study of T cell responses to AZD1222 COVID-19 vaccine. Measured with immunoSEQ multiplex PCR; TCRdb has only the in-frame clones, and not every one. The sample lists more than 150,000 clones, 85% to 95% seen once, with around 1.6% in the top ten. This sample comprised peripheral blood, obtained 28 days after the second AZD1222 dose. The receptors were sampled from an adult who received the AZD1222 COVID-19 vaccine.

This chain links TRBV11-3 with TRBJ1-4; D gene unclear. Germline CDR1 reads SGHNT; CDR2 reads YENEEA. V gave up 1 base and J gave up 7 bases, with 7 bases separating them. The CDR3 is made up of 13 amino acids. CDR3 bases: TGTGCCAGCAGCTTAGTTCGGGTTGAAAAACTGTTTTTT. Protein product: CASSLVRVEKLFF.

This clone was recorded once. This chain links TRBV28 with TRBJ1-3, with D possibly being TRBD1 (5 bases). The CDR3 is 16 residues long. Trimming removed 5 bases from V and 7 bases from J, with 21 bases in between. The germline CDR1 and CDR2 sequences are MDHEN and SYDVKM. CDR3 loop: CASSTIISDNWNTIYF. As DNA, the CDR3 is TGTGCCAGCAGTACCATTATTTCGGACAACTGGAACACCATATATTTT.

V and J are TRBV27 and TRBJ2-7; TRBD1 agrees at 7 bases. Germline assignment: CDR1 MNHEY and CDR2 SMNVEV (reference sequence). V lost 8 bases and J lost 3; bases outside the gene matches: 10. This CDR3 contains 14 residues. The CDR3 protein is CASSRRDSYYEQYF. The CDR3 bases are TGTGCCAGCTCGCGAAGGGACAGTTACTACGAGCAGTACTTC.

The chain has TRBV27 and TRBJ1-4, with D unclear. Germline assignment: CDR1 MNHEY and CDR2 SMNVEV (reference sequence). Trimming stripped 6 bases from V and 1 base from J, with 15 bases between. The CDR3 is made up of 16 amino acids. In DNA form, the CDR3 reads TGTGCCAGCAGAAACGTATGGGCGGGAACTAATGAAAAACTGTTTTTT. Translation gives CASRNVWAGTNEKLFF.

The CDR3 spells CASSWGGLAGHTQYF. DNA of the CDR3: TGCGCCAGCAGCTGGGGGGGACTAGCGGGACATACGCAGTATTTT. The rearrangement uses TRBV5-1 and TRBJ2-3, with 13 nucleotides matching TRBD2. The CDR3 has 15 residues. V shed 3 bases, J shed 7 bases, and the junction held 5 bases outside the gene matches. Germline V gives CDR1 SGHRS, CDR2 YFSETQ.

The rearrangement links TRBV30 to TRBJ2-7; TRBD1 or TRBD2 may be the D gene (6 bases each). Germline V lookup: CDR1 GTSNPN, CDR2 SVGIG (reference sequence). The CDR3 has 12 amino acids. CDR3 nucleotides: TGTGCGGGGGGCAGGTCGTCCTACGAGCAGTACTTC. Its translation is CAGGRSSYEQYF.

The chain uses TRBV28 and TRBJ2-1; 9 bases match TRBD2. J gave up 5 bases and V 4 bases, and 12 bases lay outside the gene matches. The CDR3 runs 17 residues. The V gene's germline CDR1 is MDHEN and CDR2 SYDVKM. The CDR3 sequence: CASSSPGSGRRNNEQFF. CDR3 DNA sequence: TGTGCCAGCAGTTCCCCTGGTAGCGGGAGAAGGAACAATGAGCAGTTCTTC.

J is TRBJ1-2 and V is TRBV7-6; D perhaps matches TRBD1 (5 bases). The CDR3 has 16 amino acids. Germline loops: CDR1 SGHVS, CDR2 FNYEAQ. V gave up 0 bases and J gave up 8 bases, with 19 bases separating them. Here the CDR3 DNA reads TGTGCCAGCAGCTTAGCGTTAGGTCCGGGGGTCAACGGCTACACCTTC. Residues: CASSLALGPGVNGYTF.

This chain links TRBV10-2 with TRBJ2-5, with TRBD2 as a possible D gene (6 bases). Germline assignment: CDR1 WSHSY and CDR2 SAAADI. The germline V and J ends were trimmed by 4 bases and 0 bases, with 6 bases remaining between them. The CDR3 has 13 amino acids. CDR3 loop: CASSGLDQETQYF. Written as DNA, the CDR3 is TGCGCCAGCAGTGGACTAGACCAAGAGACCCAGTACTTC.

This clone was recorded only once. The V and J genes are TRBV19 and TRBJ2-2; no clear D gene. Trimming left V 5 bases short and J 6 bases short, with 10 bases between. Germline V lookup: CDR1 LNHDA, CDR2 SQIVND (reference sequence). CDR3 length: 13 amino acids. The CDR3 reads CASSGRSPGELFF. CDR3 DNA: TGTGCCAGTAGTGGACGTTCCCCCGGGGAGCTGTTTTTT.